Listed below are T cell receptor beta chains from one sample, sequenced in a study of CD8 T cells in Susac syndrome. TCRdb re-called the immunoSEQ multiplex PCR reads with MiXCR, one entry per CDR3 protein. The sample holds 95,000 to 150,000 distinct CDR3 sequences, around 95% seen once. The sample taken for sequencing was CD8+ T cells from PBMCs. These receptors all stem from a human donor with Susac syndrome. The CDR3 runs from the conserved cysteine through the conserved F or W. The D gene is left open where the match is weak. Not every row has a clone size; where given, it reads once, few, many or a size class.

clone_size	d_call	v_call	j_call	cdr3_length	cdr3_nt	cdr3_aa
NA	NA	TRBV12-5	TRBJ1-1	14	TGTGCTAGTGGTTTAGTGGGGGGAAACACTGAAGCTTTCTTT	CASGLVGGNTEAFF
NA	NA	TRBV10-3	TRBJ1-1	14	TGTGCCATCACCCAGGACACTTTGAACACTGAAGCTTTCTTT	CAITQDTLNTEAFF
NA	NA	TRBV27	TRBJ1-4	15	TGTGCCAGCAGTTTACAGGGGAAGGGTAATGAAAAACTGTTTTTT	CASSLQGKGNEKLFF
NA	NA	TRBV29-1	TRBJ2-3	15	TGCAGCGTTACCAAGGAAGGAGGGGCCGCAGATACGCAGTATTTT	CSVTKEGGAADTQYF
NA	NA	TRBV4-1	TRBJ2-7	15	TGCGCCAGCAGCCAAGGCGAGGACAGCTCCTACGAGCAGTACTTC	CASSQGEDSSYEQYF
NA	NA	TRBV19	TRBJ1-5	13	TGTGCCAGTAGTATAGTTGGTCCTCAGCCCCAGCATTTT	CASSIVGPQPQHF
NA	NA	TRBV9	TRBJ2-1	13	TGTGCCAGCAGCGCGGCGGGAATAACTGAGCAGTTCTTC	CASSAAGITEQFF
NA	TRBD2	TRBV3-1	TRBJ2-2	16	TGTGCCAGCAGCCCCGGACTAGCGGCCTACACCGGGGAGCTGTTTTTT	CASSPGLAAYTGELFF
NA	TRBD1	TRBV9	TRBJ2-7	13	TGTGCCAGCAGCGGGGACAGGGCCTACGAGCAGTACTTC	CASSGDRAYEQYF
few	NA	TRBV28	TRBJ2-1	13	TGTGCCAGCAGTCAGAACAACTACAATGAGCAGTTCTTC	CASSQNNYNEQFF
NA	TRBD2	TRBV2	TRBJ2-5	13	TGTGCCAGCAGTGGAGGGAGGGGAGAGACCCAGTACTTC	CASSGGRGETQYF
NA	NA	TRBV4-1	TRBJ1-5	15	TGCGCCAGCAGCCAAGCGAGTGGGAGCAATCAGCCCCAGCATTTT	CASSQASGSNQPQHF
NA	NA	TRBV18	TRBJ2-5	14	TGTGCCAGCTCCGAAAGGGACTTACAAGAGACCCAGTACTTC	CASSERDLQETQYF
NA	NA	TRBV24-1	TRBJ1-2	11	TGTGCCACCGGATGGATGAATGGCTACACCTTC	CATGWMNGYTF
NA	TRBD2	TRBV20-1	TRBJ2-3	16	TGCAGTGCTCAGGGACTAGCGGGAGGTGACACAGATACGCAGTATTTT	CSAQGLAGGDTDTQYF
once	NA	TRBV30	TRBJ1-1	13	TGTGCCTGGAGTGTACTTGGAGCCACTGAAGCTTTCTTT	CAWSVLGATEAFF
NA	TRBD2	TRBV19	TRBJ2-7	15	TGTGCCAGTAGTATCTCAGGGACTAGCGCGAACGAGCAGTACTTC	CASSISGTSANEQYF
NA	NA	TRBV15	TRBJ2-3	19	TGTGCCACCAGTACAACAATCCGGGACCCCGCGGGCCGCACAGATACGCAGTATTTT	CATSTTIRDPAGRTDTQYF
NA	NA	TRBV5-1	TRBJ2-7	17	TGCGCCAGCAGTTTGTCTTTGGCGAAAGGAGGGGGTGACGAGCAGTACTTC	CASSLSLAKGGGDEQYF
NA	NA	TRBV15	TRBJ2-5	15	TGTGCCACCAGCAGAGATCGGTCCGGGGGCGAGACCCAGTACTTC	CATSRDRSGGETQYF
NA	TRBD1	TRBV5-1	TRBJ1-6	16	TGCGCCAGCAGCACCCGGGACAGCAACTATAATTCACCCCTCCACTTT	CASSTRDSNYNSPLHF
NA	NA	TRBV6-1	TRBJ1-2	12	TGTGCCAGCAGCCAGGACCGATATGGCTACACCTTC	CASSQDRYGYTF
NA	NA	TRBV19	TRBJ1-5	16	TGTGCCAGTACCACGGTTCTTATGCGTGGCAATCAGCCCCAGCATTTT	CASTTVLMRGNQPQHF
NA	NA	TRBV30	TRBJ1-4	12	TGTGCCTGGAGTGGGGGTCGGGAAAAACTGTTTTTT	CAWSGGREKLFF
NA	NA	TRBV6-5	TRBJ2-3	15	TGTGCCAGCAGTTACTCTGGGGAGGGGGCAGATACGCAGTATTTT	CASSYSGEGADTQYF
NA	TRBD2	TRBV20-1	TRBJ2-7	13	TGCAGTGCTCGACTAGCGGGTACCTACGAGCAGTACTTC	CSARLAGTYEQYF
NA	NA	TRBV4-1	TRBJ2-6	14	TGCGCCAGCACACAGGGTTCTGGGGCCAACGTCCTGACTTTC	CASTQGSGANVLTF
NA	NA	TRBV27	TRBJ2-7	14	TGTGCCAGCAGTTTTGTGGGAGAGACCTACGAGCAGTACTTC	CASSFVGETYEQYF
NA	NA	TRBV12-3/TRBV12-4	TRBJ2-1	12	TGTGCCAGCAGTACAGAGTCCAATGAGCAGTTCTTC	CASSTESNEQFF
NA	TRBD2	TRBV25-1	TRBJ2-1	14	TGTGCCAGCAGTGACCTAGCGGGAGCGGTTGAGCAGTTCTTC	CASSDLAGAVEQFF
NA	TRBD1	TRBV4-2	TRBJ1-1	15	TGTGCCAGCAGCCGCCATACAGGGGAGGGGGCTGAAGCTTTCTTT	CASSRHTGEGAEAFF
NA	TRBD1	TRBV2	TRBJ1-1	18	TGTGCCAGCAGTGAAGCGGGAGGGGACAGGGGGCTGAACACTGAAGCTTTCTTT	CASSEAGGDRGLNTEAFF
NA	NA	TRBV25-1	TRBJ1-5	12	TGTGCCAGCCAAGAGCAGAATCAGCCCCAGCATTTT	CASQEQNQPQHF
NA	TRBD1	TRBV18	TRBJ1-5	14	TGTGCCAGCTCGCCCATGGACAGGGCTCAGCCCCAGCATTTT	CASSPMDRAQPQHF
NA	NA	TRBV30	TRBJ2-7	14	TGTGCCTGGAGTGTAGGGCCTCCTCCGGACGAGCAGTACTTC	CAWSVGPPPDEQYF
NA	NA	TRBV7-9	TRBJ2-1	11	TGTGCCAGCACCCTATCGGATGAGCAGTTCTTC	CASTLSDEQFF
NA	NA	TRBV5-6	TRBJ2-5	16	TGTGCCAGCAGCTTGGGAGAAGGGGTCGAAGGGGAGACCCAGTACTTC	CASSLGEGVEGETQYF
NA	TRBD2	TRBV19	TRBJ2-1	16	TGTGCCAGTAGTTATACTAGCGGGAGGTACTACAATGAGCAGTTCTTC	CASSYTSGRYYNEQFF
NA	TRBD1	TRBV28	TRBJ1-5	15	TGTGCCAGCAGTTTTGCCGGACAGGAAAATCAGCCCCAGCATTTT	CASSFAGQENQPQHF
NA	NA	TRBV9	TRBJ1-6	14	TGTGCCAGCTCCCCAGGGGCCGGCAATTCACCCCTCCACTTT	CASSPGAGNSPLHF
NA	TRBD1	TRBV7-9	TRBJ1-5	14	TGTGCCAGCAGCCCGACAGGGTTGAACTGGCCCCAGCATTTT	CASSPTGLNWPQHF
NA	TRBD2	TRBV15	TRBJ2-2	20	TGTGCCACCAGCGCCGCCCCAGGACTAGCGGGAGTAGGGGGCACCGGGGAGCTGTTTTTT	CATSAAPGLAGVGGTGELFF
NA	TRBD2	TRBV12-3/TRBV12-4	TRBJ2-7	16	TGTGCCAGCAGTTTAACGGGACTAGCGGGAGCTCGGGAGCAGTACTTC	CASSLTGLAGAREQYF
NA	NA	TRBV5-1	TRBJ1-4	15	TGCGCCAGCAGCTTAGGGTCGTCGTGGGTTTGGAAACTGTTTTTT	CASSLGSSWVWKLFF
NA	TRBD1	TRBV5-6	TRBJ2-2	17	TGTGCCAGCAGCTTGGGTCCGGGACAGGGGAACACCGGGGAGCTGTTTTTT	CASSLGPGQGNTGELFF
NA	NA	TRBV7-9	TRBJ1-2	14	TGTGCCAGCAGCTTAGAAGCGCAGGGCTATGGCTACACCTTC	CASSLEAQGYGYTF
once	NA	TRBV29-1	TRBJ1-1	12	TGCAGCGTTGACGACGGGAACACTGAAGCTTTCTTT	CSVDDGNTEAFF
once	TRBD2	TRBV6-1	TRBJ2-3	15	TGTGCCAGCAGTGAAGCGCTCGGGGGGGCAGATACGCAGTATTTT	CASSEALGGADTQYF
NA	NA	TRBV3-1	TRBJ1-4	13	TGTGCCACCAGTACCAGGGAGGGTGAAAAACTGTTTTTT	CATSTREGEKLFF
NA	NA	TRBV20-1	TRBJ1-2	15	TGCAGTGCTCCAGGTTTAGGAGCCGATAACTATGGCTACACCTTC	CSAPGLGADNYGYTF
once	TRBD1	TRBV5-1	TRBJ2-7	15	TGCGCCAGCAGCTACTGGACAGGGGTGGGCTACGAGCAGTACTTC	CASSYWTGVGYEQYF